This T cell receptor beta chain came from a study of vaccination effects on CD4 cells after COVID-19. General study findings and limits: Convalescent patients numbered few in the study; early post-infection timepoints were missing entirely.

In the case of this clone: What it recognizes is unknown.

ViraFEST expansion of antigen-specific CD4+ T cells with viral peptide pools preceded sequencing. Cells that had been cultured for 10 days were the source of isolated CD4+ T cells. Cultivation was performed at two million PBMC per well with 9 to 10 IU/ml IL-2 and 10 ug/ml peptides added. Repertoires were generated with immunoSEQ multiplex PCR, while TCRdb's copy carries only in-frame clones and drops some. The sample gives over 50,000 clones, roughly 76% of which show up once; about 2.5% is in the top ten. The CDR3 is 12 amino acids. Trimming stripped 6 bases from V and 4 bases from J, with 4 bases between. From germline, CDR1 is MNHEY and CDR2 SVGAGI.

The sample was CD4+ T cells from PBMCs cultured with HCoV-229E spike peptides, taken before COVID-19 vaccination. The TCR sequence derives from a human donor who received a COVID-19 vaccine. The chain is built from TRBV6-5 and TRBJ1-6; D is uncertain. The CDR3 sequence: CASSRYNSPLHF. The CDR3 DNA is TGTGCCAGCAGCCGGTATAATTCACCCCTCCACTTT.